What follows are 29 T cell receptor beta chains derived from one specimen sequenced in a study of post-analysis software for immune sequencing data. Sequencing libraries made from TCR beta cDNA carried unique molecular identifiers. TCRdb re-called the PCR reads with MiXCR, one entry per CDR3 protein. The table lists about 540,000 distinct CDR3 sequences, 34% of them singletons. Whole-study findings and limits: With TRBV5-6, TRBV5-1 and TRBV20-1 included, about five TRBV segments were more frequent in patients than in controls.

Their antigens remain unidentified. The sample taken for sequencing was blood. The receptors were sampled from a girl between 2 and 17 years old with multiple sclerosis.

There are a few counts of this clonotype. The chain carries TRBV14 and TRBJ2-1; TRBD2 matches at 12 bases. J was trimmed by 6 bases and V by 1 base; bases with no gene match: 10. The CDR3 covers 18 residues. The germline CDR1 and CDR2 sequences are SGHDN and FVKESK. The CDR3 here is CASSQVRTLAGGPNEQFF. The CDR3 DNA reads TGTGCCAGCAGCCAAGTACGGACCCTAGCGGGGGGGCCCAATGAGCAGTTCTTC.

The chain recombines TRBV28 with TRBJ1-4; 9 bases fit TRBD1. This CDR3 region has 16 residues. From germline, CDR1 is MDHEN and CDR2 SYDVKM. Trimming removed 5 bases from V and 8 bases from J; junction bases left unmatched: 12. This CDR3 is CASSPSGTGRREKLFF. CDR3 nucleotide sequence: TGTGCCAGCAGTCCCTCCGGGACAGGGAGGCGAGAAAAACTGTTTTTT.

The chain uses TRBV4-1 and TRBJ1-5, with a possible D match to TRBD1 (5 bases). The CDR3 consists of 16 residues. Germline CDR1 reads MGHRA; CDR2 reads YSYEKL. V shed 0 bases and J shed 2 bases, with 11 bases lying between them. CDR3 region: CASSQDMGLGNQPQHF. CDR3 nucleotide sequence: TGCGCCAGCAGCCAAGATATGGGGCTAGGCAATCAGCCCCAGCATTTT.

The rearrangement links TRBV12-3 or TRBV12-4 to TRBJ1-5; D possibly corresponds to TRBD1 (5 bases). CDR3 length: 15 residues. V was cut by 8 bases and J by 2 bases, with 16 bases left in between. CDR3 DNA sequence: TGTGCCAGCTCCTGGGAGGGGTTTGGCAATCAGCCCCAGCATTTT. Translation: CASSWEGFGNQPQHF.

Worth noting for this clonotype: The final CDR3 position lacks the conserved phenylalanine or tryptophan, pointing to a likely read error. The gene calls are TRBV4-1 and TRBJ2-2, with unresolved D. V lost 2 bases to trimming and J lost 4 bases, with 2 bases between them. The CDR3 runs to 12 residues. Germline V gene sequence: CDR1 MGHRA, CDR2 YSYEKL. The CDR3 nucleotides are TGCGCCAGCAGCCAACTCACCGGGGAGCTGTTTTGT. It yields the protein CASSQLTGELFC.

The chain combines TRBV5-1 with TRBJ2-3, with 7 nucleotides matching TRBD2. CDR1 and CDR2 from the germline V gene are SGHRS and YFSETQ. The CDR3 covers 18 residues. J gave up 5 bases and V 0 bases, and 15 bases lay outside the gene matches. The DNA of the CDR3 is TGCGCCAGCAGCTTGGCCAAGCGGGGTCAGACGTTCGGAGATACGCAGTATTTT. Translated: CASSLAKRGQTFGDTQYF.

This chain uses TRBV11-2 with TRBJ1-1; TRBD1 matches 7 bases. J gave up 2 bases and V 5 bases, and 14 bases lay outside the gene matches. CDR1 and CDR2 (germline): SGHAT, FQNNGV. The CDR3 runs 17 residues. CDR3 sequence (DNA): TGTGCCAGCAGCAACCGGGACAGCAGGATTAGCAACACTGAAGCTTTCTTT. Its translation is CASSNRDSRISNTEAFF.

The J gene is TRBJ1-4, the V gene TRBV5-1; 10 bases are shared with TRBD1. Germline trimming cut 4 bases from V and 0 bases from J; bases unmatched to any gene: 9. This CDR3 comprises 18 residues. Germline V gives CDR1 SGHRS, CDR2 YFSETQ. CDR3: CASSRWDRGSTTNEKLFF. The DNA for the CDR3 is TGCGCCAGCAGCCGCTGGGACAGGGGAAGTACAACTAATGAAAAACTGTTTTTT.

This rearrangement joins TRBV9 to TRBJ2-7; possibly TRBD1 or TRBD2 for D (5 bases each). The V end was cut by 0 bases, the J end by 2 bases, with 12 bases between. This CDR3 has 15 residues. CDR1 and CDR2 from the germline V gene are SGDLS and YYNGEE. The CDR3 sequence: CASSVGGTYAYEQYF. The CDR3 DNA sequence: TGTGCCAGCAGCGTAGGAGGGACCTATGCCTACGAGCAGTACTTC.

Turning to this clonotype: One end of the junction does not line up with germline, which may come from a read error. This chain uses TRBV10-3 with TRBJ2-3, with D unresolved. The CDR3 has 11 amino acids. The germline gives CDR1 ENHRY, CDR2 SYGVKD. For the CDR3, the DNA is TGTACCATCAGTGAGTCAGATACGCAGTATTTT. Its protein is CTISESDTQYF.

This clonotype came up a few times. This chain connects TRBV10-3 to TRBJ1-5; TRBD1 matches 9 bases. CDR3 length: 14 residues. After removal of 6 bases from V and 5 bases from J, the junction contained 5 bases not matched to a gene. In germline, CDR1 is ENHRY, CDR2 SYGVKD. Written as DNA, the CDR3 is TGTGCCATCAGACCGGACAGGGGCGATCAGCCCCAGCATTTT. Amino acid sequence: CAIRPDRGDQPQHF.

This chain links TRBV5-1 with TRBJ2-5; 8 nucleotides agree with TRBD1. Per germline, CDR1 SGHRS and CDR2 YFSETQ. The CDR3 covers 16 residues. V lost 5 bases to trimming and J lost 7 bases; unmatched junction nucleotides: 16. Written as DNA, the CDR3 is TGCGCCAGCAGGCTGACAGGGGATTCCCGATTCGGGACCCAGTACTTC. Its protein is CASRLTGDSRFGTQYF. Supplemented by reference TRBV5-1 and TRBJ2-5, the full variable domain reads KAGVTQTPRYLIKTRGQQVTLSCSPISGHRSVSWYQQTPGQGLQFLFEYFSETQRNKGNFPGRFSGRQFSNSRSEMNVSTLELGDSALYLCASRLTGDSRFGTQYFGPGTRLLVL.

This chain links TRBV5-1 with TRBJ2-6; TRBD1 matches at 7 bases. This CDR3 has 16 amino acids. CDR1 and CDR2 (germline): SGHRS, YFSETQ. V lost 4 bases and J lost 4; bases outside the gene matches: 8. The CDR3 spells CASSRTGDAGANVLTF. In DNA form, the CDR3 reads TGCGCCAGCAGCAGAACAGGGGACGCAGGGGCCAACGTCCTGACTTTC.

This chain links TRBV4-2 with TRBJ2-5; either TRBD1 or TRBD2 may fit D (6 bases each). The CDR3 sequence is 13 residues long. Germline CDR1 reads LGHNA; CDR2 reads YNFKEQ. V was trimmed by 0 bases and J by 9 bases, leaving 11 bases between them. The CDR3 is CASSQDKGGAQYF. The CDR3 bases are TGTGCCAGCAGCCAAGATAAGGGGGGCGCCCAGTACTTC.

Remarks on this clonotype: A much more abundant neighbour one base away suggests this may be a read error. The chain uses TRBV5-5 and TRBJ2-7, with a possible D match to TRBD2 (6 bases). Germline CDR1 and CDR2: SGHKS and YYEKEE (reference sequence). This CDR3 has 13 amino acids. Deletions cut 2 bases from V and 7 bases from J, with 13 bases between. The CDR3 DNA follows: TGTGCCAGCAGCTTTCGGGAGAACAATGAGCAGTACTTC. Translated, it gives CASSFRENNEQYF.

The rearrangement links TRBV29-1 to TRBJ1-2; TRBD1 matches at 8 bases. V gave up 2 bases and J gave up 0 bases; unmatched junction bases: 8. Germline CDR1 is SQVTM and CDR2 is ANQGSEA. The CDR3 loop spans 16 amino acids. CDR3 region: CSVEQGALDSNYGYTF. CDR3 nucleotide sequence: TGCAGCGTTGAACAGGGGGCCCTCGACTCTAACTATGGCTACACCTTC.

The chain links TRBV18 to TRBJ2-2; D is perhaps TRBD1 (6 bases). V was clipped by 5 bases and J by 0 bases, with 22 bases between them. Germline loops: CDR1 KGHSH, CDR2 LQKENI. The CDR3 loop spans 19 amino acids. The CDR3 DNA follows: TGTGCCAGCTCAAAAAGGGCTCAGGGGAAAGCGGCGAACACCGGGGAGCTGTTTTTT. It encodes CASSKRAQGKAANTGELFF.

This clonotype was recorded only once. The V call is TRBV20-1, the J call TRBJ2-1; D ambiguous. The CDR3 consists of 13 residues. V was clipped by 6 bases and J by 1 base, with 10 bases between them. Germline lookup yields CDR1 DFQATT and CDR2 SNEGSKA (reference sequence). DNA of the CDR3: TGCAGTGCCCTCGACAATTCCTACAATGAGCAGTTCTTC. Its protein is CSALDNSYNEQFF.

About this clonotype: Germline is not matched at one junction end, which may reflect a read error. The CDR3 reads CASSLAVARTGTQYF. CDR3 nucleotide sequence: TGTGCCAGCAGCTTAGCGGTAGCGCGTACAGGTACGCAGTATTTT. The chain uses TRBV7-6 and TRBJ2-3; D is perhaps TRBD1 or TRBD2 (5 bases each). Germline CDR1 SGHVS, CDR2 FNYEAQ. The CDR3 consists of 15 residues.

This clonotype was picked up a small number of times. The V gene is TRBV18, the J gene TRBJ2-6; D unclear. The V end was cut by 1 base, the J end by 0 bases, with 7 bases between. The CDR3 loop spans 16 amino acids. CDR1 is KGHSH, CDR2 LQKENI, per germline. The CDR3 loop reads CASSPRESSGANVLTF. The CDR3, as DNA: TGTGCCAGCTCACCACGGGAAAGCTCTGGGGCCAACGTCCTGACTTTC.

This clonotype was seen more than once but under ten times. The J gene is TRBJ2-4, the V gene TRBV18, with D maybe TRBD2 (6 bases). The ends were cut back, 6 bases at V and 5 bases at J, with 11 bases in the middle. CDR1 is KGHSH, CDR2 LQKENI, per germline. The length of the CDR3 is 13 residues. The CDR3 nucleotides read TGTGCCAGCTCGGAGGGACTGCAAAACATTCAGTACTTC. Residues: CASSEGLQNIQYF. Complete variable domain (other parts from reference TRBV18 and TRBJ2-4): NAGVMQNPRHLVRRRGQEARLRCSPMKGHSHVYWYRQLPEEGLKFMVYLQKENIIDESGMPKERFSAEFPKEGPSILRIQQVVRGDSAAYFCASSEGLQNIQYFGAGTRLSVL.

This clonotype appeared a few times. V gene TRBV7-2 combines with J gene TRBJ1-2, with a possible D match to TRBD1 (6 bases). V was pared by 4 bases and J by 4 bases, with 13 bases between. Germline CDR1 and CDR2: SGHTA and FQGNSA. CDR3 length: 14 residues. The CDR3 nucleotides are TGTGCCAGCAGCTCACAGGGCCTCCTCTATGGCTACACCTTC. Translation gives CASSSQGLLYGYTF.

This chain links TRBV10-3 with TRBJ1-5; TRBD1 matches 9 bases. The germline V gene has CDR1 ENHRY and CDR2 SYGVKD. The CDR3 sequence is 18 residues long. The junction had 16 bases not matched to a gene; V was cut back by 0 bases and J by 10 bases. The DNA of the CDR3 is TGTGCCATCAGTGAGTCGGGGTTCAGGGGACAGGGCGGCCTCCCCCAGCATTTT. Translation: CAISESGFRGQGGLPQHF.

This clonotype was seen only a few times. The J gene is TRBJ2-6, the V gene TRBV5-4, with TRBD1 as a possible D gene (6 bases). Trimming cost V 5 bases and J 0 bases, with 12 bases left between them. The CDR3 length is 16 residues. Germline-derived CDR1 and CDR2 are SGHNT and YYREEE (reference sequence). CDR3 sequence (DNA): TGTGCCAGCAGTCCCGGACAGACCTCTGGGGCCAACGTCCTGACTTTC. This gives the protein CASSPGQTSGANVLTF. Full variable domain (remainder filled in from reference TRBV5-4 and TRBJ2-6): ETGVTQSPTHLIKTRGQQVTLRCSSQSGHNTVSWYQQALGQGPQFIFQYYREEENGRGNFPPRFSGLQFPNYSSELNVNALELDDSALYLCASSPGQTSGANVLTFGAGSRLTVL.

The V gene is TRBV9, the J gene TRBJ1-6; 7 nucleotides match TRBD1. V was clipped by 4 bases and J by 5 bases; unmatched bases: 6. CDR1 and CDR2 from the germline V gene are SGDLS and YYNGEE. The CDR3 covers 15 residues. CDR3 in DNA: TGTGCCAGCAGCATCAGAGACAGGGATAATTCACCCCTCCACTTT. This codes for CASSIRDRDNSPLHF.

A word on this clonotype: One end of the junction is discordant with germline, which a read error may explain. DNA of the CDR3: TGCGCCAACAGTGACCCAGGGAAGACAGGGGGGTCCTACAATGAGCAGTTCTTC. It yields the protein CANSDPGKTGGSYNEQFF. The rearrangement joins TRBV10-1 to TRBJ2-1; the match to TRBD1 covers 9 bases. Germline values: CDR1 WNHNN, CDR2 SYGVQD (reference sequence). The CDR3 is made up of 18 amino acids.

This clonotype was counted a few times. DNA of the CDR3: TGCGCCAGCAGCTCCCAACCAGGAGACGTTCGGAATGAGCAGTTCTTC. It specifies CASSSQPGDVRNEQFF. The chain links TRBV5-1 to TRBJ2-1; no clear D. V gave up 3 bases and J gave up 7 bases, with 20 bases separating them. CDR1 SGHRS and CDR2 YFSETQ come from the germline V gene. The CDR3 length is 16 residues.

This clonotype was detected only a few times. The chain combines TRBV11-2 with TRBJ1-2; D not resolved. V was trimmed by 7 bases and J by 0 bases, leaving 21 bases between them. Germline V lookup: CDR1 SGHAT, CDR2 FQNNGV. The CDR3 sequence is 17 residues long. In DNA, the CDR3 is TGTGCCAGCACCCCCTTCGAGGGTAGTTTCCCTAACTATGGCTACACCTTC. It yields the protein CASTPFEGSFPNYGYTF.

This clonotype has a single count. A much larger clone differs from this one at a single base, so this may be a read error. The J gene is TRBJ1-2, the V gene TRBV20-1; a possible D gene is TRBD1 (5 bases). V shed 4 bases and J shed 7 bases, with 28 bases lying between them. CDR3 size: 17 residues. Germline V CDR1 and CDR2: DFQATT, SNEGSKA (reference sequence). Here the CDR3 DNA reads TGCAGTGCTATACCACAGACCACCATGGGGACGGGCGGTGGCTACACCTTC. Encoded protein: CSAIPQTTMGTGGGYTF.